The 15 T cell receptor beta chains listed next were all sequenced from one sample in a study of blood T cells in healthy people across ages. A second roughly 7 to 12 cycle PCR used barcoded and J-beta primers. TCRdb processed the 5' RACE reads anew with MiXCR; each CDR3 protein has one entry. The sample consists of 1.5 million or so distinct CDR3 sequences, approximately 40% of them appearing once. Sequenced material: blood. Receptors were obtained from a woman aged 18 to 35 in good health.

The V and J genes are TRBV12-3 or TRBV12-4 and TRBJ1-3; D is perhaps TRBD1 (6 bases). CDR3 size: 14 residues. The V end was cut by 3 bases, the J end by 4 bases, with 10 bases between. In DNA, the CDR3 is TGTGCCAGCAGTTTGGGGACACCAGGAAACACCATATATTTT. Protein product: CASSLGTPGNTIYF.

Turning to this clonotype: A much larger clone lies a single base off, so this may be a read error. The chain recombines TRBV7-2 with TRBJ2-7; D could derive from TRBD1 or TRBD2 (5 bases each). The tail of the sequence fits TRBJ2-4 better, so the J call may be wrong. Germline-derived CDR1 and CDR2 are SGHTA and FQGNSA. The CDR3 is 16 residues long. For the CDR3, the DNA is TGTGCCAGCAGCTTAGGTTCCAGGGTCATAGGGACCATTCAGTACTTC. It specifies CASSLGSRVIGTIQYF.

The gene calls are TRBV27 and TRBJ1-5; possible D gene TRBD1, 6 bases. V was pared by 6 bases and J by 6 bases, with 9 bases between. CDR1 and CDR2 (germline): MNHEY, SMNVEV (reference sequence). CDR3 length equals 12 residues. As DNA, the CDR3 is TGTGCCAGCAGGAAGGGGGTTCAGCCCCAGCATTTT. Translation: CASRKGVQPQHF.

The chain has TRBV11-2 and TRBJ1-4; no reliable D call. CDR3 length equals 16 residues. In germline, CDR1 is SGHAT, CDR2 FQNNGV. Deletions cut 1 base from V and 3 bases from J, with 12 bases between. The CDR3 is CASSLGSRKANEKLFF. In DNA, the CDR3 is TGTGCCAGCAGCTTAGGTTCCAGGAAAGCTAATGAAAAACTGTTTTTT.

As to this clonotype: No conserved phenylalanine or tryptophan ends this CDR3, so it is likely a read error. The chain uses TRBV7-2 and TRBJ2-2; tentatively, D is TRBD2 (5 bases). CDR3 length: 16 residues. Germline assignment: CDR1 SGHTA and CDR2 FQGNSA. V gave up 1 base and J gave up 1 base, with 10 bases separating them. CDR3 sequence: CASSLDVTKNTGELFL. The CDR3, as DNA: TGTGCCAGCAGCTTAGACGTGACTAAGAACACCGGGGAGCTGTTTTTA.

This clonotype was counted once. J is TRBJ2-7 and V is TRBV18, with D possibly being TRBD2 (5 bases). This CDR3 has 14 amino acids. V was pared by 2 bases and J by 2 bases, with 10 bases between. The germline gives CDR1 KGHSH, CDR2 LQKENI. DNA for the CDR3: TGTGCCAGCTCACCAACTAGTGATCCCTACGAGCAGTACTTC. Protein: CASSPTSDPYEQYF.

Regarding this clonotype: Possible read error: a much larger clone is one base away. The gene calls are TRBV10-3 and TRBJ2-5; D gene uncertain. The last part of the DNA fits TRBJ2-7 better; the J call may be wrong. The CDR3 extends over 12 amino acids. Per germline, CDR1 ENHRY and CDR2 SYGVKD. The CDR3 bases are TGTGCCATCAGTGAGTCGAACTCCGAGCAGTACTTC. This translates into CAISESNSEQYF.

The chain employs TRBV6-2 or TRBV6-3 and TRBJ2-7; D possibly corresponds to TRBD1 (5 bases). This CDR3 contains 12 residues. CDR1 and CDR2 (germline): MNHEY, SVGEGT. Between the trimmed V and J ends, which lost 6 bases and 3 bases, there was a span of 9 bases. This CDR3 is CASSWGFYEQYF. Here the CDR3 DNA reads TGTGCCAGCAGCTGGGGCTTCTACGAGCAGTACTTC.

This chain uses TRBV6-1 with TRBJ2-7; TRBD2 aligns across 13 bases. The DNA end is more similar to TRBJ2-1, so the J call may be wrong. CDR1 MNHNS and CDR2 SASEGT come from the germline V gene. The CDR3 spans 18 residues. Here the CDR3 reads CASGPLPWTSGSVNEQFF. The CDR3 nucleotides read TGTGCCAGCGGCCCTCTCCCCTGGACTAGCGGGAGTGTCAATGAGCAGTTCTTC.

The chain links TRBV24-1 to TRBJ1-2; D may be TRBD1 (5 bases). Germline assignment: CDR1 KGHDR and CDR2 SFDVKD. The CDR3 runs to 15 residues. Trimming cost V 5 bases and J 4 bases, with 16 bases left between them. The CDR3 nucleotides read TGTGCCACCAGTGTTCCTGGGACTGGACGCTATGGCTACACCTTC. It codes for CATSVPGTGRYGYTF.

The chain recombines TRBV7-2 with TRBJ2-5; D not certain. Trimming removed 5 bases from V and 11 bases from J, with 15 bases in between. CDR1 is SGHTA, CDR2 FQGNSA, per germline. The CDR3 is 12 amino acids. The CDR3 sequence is CASSTTSKEQYF. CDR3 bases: TGTGCCAGCAGCACCACCTCTAAGGAGCAGTACTTC.

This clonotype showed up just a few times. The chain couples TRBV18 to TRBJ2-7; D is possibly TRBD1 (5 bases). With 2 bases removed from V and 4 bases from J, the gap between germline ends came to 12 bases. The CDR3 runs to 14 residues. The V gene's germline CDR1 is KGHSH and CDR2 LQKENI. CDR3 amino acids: CASSPAQGTYEQYF. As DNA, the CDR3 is TGTGCCAGCTCACCAGCCCAGGGCACGTACGAGCAGTACTTC. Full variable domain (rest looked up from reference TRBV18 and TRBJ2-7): NAGVMQNPRHLVRRRGQEARLRCSPMKGHSHVYWYRQLPEEGLKFMVYLQKENIIDESGMPKERFSAEFPKEGPSILRIQQVVRGDSAAYFCASSPAQGTYEQYFGPGTRLTVT.

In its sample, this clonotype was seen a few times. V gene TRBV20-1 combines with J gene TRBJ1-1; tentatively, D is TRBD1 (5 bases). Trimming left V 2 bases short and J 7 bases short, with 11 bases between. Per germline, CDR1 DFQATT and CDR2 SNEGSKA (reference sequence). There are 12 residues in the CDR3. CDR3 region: CSARFQGGEAFF. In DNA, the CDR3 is TGCAGTGCTAGATTCCAGGGAGGTGAAGCTTTCTTT.

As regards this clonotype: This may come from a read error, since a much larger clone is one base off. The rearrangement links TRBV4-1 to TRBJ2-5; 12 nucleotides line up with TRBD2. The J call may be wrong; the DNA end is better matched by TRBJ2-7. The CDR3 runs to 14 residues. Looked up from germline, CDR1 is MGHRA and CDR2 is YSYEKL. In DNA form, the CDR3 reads TGCGTCAGCAGCCAAGGGACTAGCGGGTACGAGCAGTACTTC. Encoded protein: CVSSQGTSGYEQYF.

CDR3 residues: CASASRSREQFF. The CDR3 DNA reads as TGTGCCAGCGCCAGTAGATCAAGGGAGCAGTTCTTC. The chain links TRBV28 to TRBJ2-1; D gene uncertain. Per germline, CDR1 MDHEN and CDR2 SYDVKM. The V end was cut by 8 bases, the J end by 10 bases, with 15 bases between. CDR3 length: 12 residues.